Listed here are 5 T cell receptor beta chains from one sample, sequenced in a study of blood T cell repertoires in COVID-19. Assay: immunoSEQ multiplex PCR; the TCRdb copy retains only in-frame clones and omits some. The sample yields about 71,000 clones, 82% seen once. Sequenced material: peripheral blood. All receptors come from a woman older than 75 with acute or convalescent COVID-19.

This clone was recorded once. The chain employs TRBV19 and TRBJ2-7; a possible D gene is TRBD1 (6 bases). This CDR3 is built from 12 residues. V dropped 10 bases and J dropped 5 bases, with 15 bases sitting between them. The germline CDR1 and CDR2 sequences are LNHDA and SQIVND (reference sequence). The CDR3: CATSDRLDEQYF. The CDR3 bases are TGTGCCACTTCTGACAGGCTAGACGAGCAGTACTTC.

The V gene is TRBV28, the J gene TRBJ2-2; a weak D match, TRBD1 (5 bases). The V gene's germline CDR1 is MDHEN and CDR2 SYDVKM. The CDR3 sequence is 13 residues long. Between the trimmed V and J ends, which lost 7 bases and 4 bases, there was a span of 10 bases. The CDR3 DNA follows: TGTGCCAGCAAGGCAGGGCTCACCGGGGAGCTGTTTTTT. The encoded protein is CASKAGLTGELFF.

The chain uses TRBV5-1 and TRBJ2-3, with 11 bases aligning to TRBD2. CDR1 is SGHRS and CDR2 is YFSETQ in the germline V gene. The CDR3 has 16 residues. J gave up 2 bases and V 0 bases, and 2 bases lay outside the gene matches. CDR3 bases: TGCGCCAGCAGCTTGGGACTAGCGGGGACCACAGATACGCAGTATTTT. Its protein product is CASSLGLAGTTDTQYF. Full variable domain (outside the CDR3, taken from reference TRBV5-1 and TRBJ2-3): KAGVTQTPRYLIKTRGQQVTLSCSPISGHRSVSWYQQTPGQGLQFLFEYFSETQRNKGNFPGRFSGRQFSNSRSEMNVSTLELGDSALYLCASSLGLAGTTDTQYFGPGTRLTVL.

J is TRBJ2-1 and V is TRBV29-1; the match to TRBD1 covers 11 bases. Germline V gives CDR1 SQVTM, CDR2 ANQGSEA. With 0 bases clipped from V and 4 bases from J, the junction kept 2 bases outside the gene matches. The CDR3 has 15 residues. The chain's CDR3 is CSVEEGQGEYNEQFF. CDR3 coding DNA: TGCAGCGTTGAAGAGGGACAGGGGGAGTACAATGAGCAGTTCTTC.

The rearrangement uses TRBV15 and TRBJ1-1; 8 bases agree with TRBD1. This CDR3 has 14 amino acids. The germline gives CDR1 LNHNV, CDR2 YYDKDF (reference sequence). V shed 6 bases, J shed 3 bases, and the junction held 6 bases outside the gene matches. DNA for the CDR3: TGTGCCACCAGGGGCAGGGGGCGGGACACTGAAGCTTTCTTT. As protein: CATRGRGRDTEAFF.